This T cell receptor (beta chain) appears in the sequencing data of a study of OX40 agonist ivuxolimab in advanced cancers. On the study more broadly: Every 2 weeks, ivuxolimab was infused into the patients intravenously at between 0.01 and 10 mg/kg. With a range of roughly 20 to 85, age averaged about 58 years, and nearly 85% were male. Study-level results: Patients who responded partially at 0.1-3.0 mg/kg showed clonal expansion ranking among the lowest. Clones of CD4+ and CD8+ blood T cells grew by week 6 at doses of 0.1 to 3.0 mg/kg.

In the case of this clone: The antigen remains undetermined.

Trimming removed 0 bases from V and 12 bases from J, with 18 bases in between. In germline, CDR1 is MNHEY, CDR2 SVGAGI. This CDR3 contains 16 residues. The table came from immunoSEQ multiplex PCR; TCRdb's copy has only in-frame clones and leaves some out. The data contain over 90,000 clones, approximately 95% of them singletons. The rearrangement uses TRBV6-5 and TRBJ1-6; D call uncertain. Specimen: CD4+ or CD8+ T cells sorted from blood, collected in a trial of the OX40 agonist ivuxolimab. The clonotype originates from an adult with an advanced solid tumor such as melanoma, head and neck, liver or kidney cancer. The CDR3 is CASSYSIFSPTGPLHF. CDR3 nucleotides: TGTGCCAGCAGTTACTCGATCTTTTCCCCGACCGGACCCCTCCACTTT.